The 10 T cell receptor beta chains below come from one sample, sequenced in a study of T cells in Graves' hyperthyroidism and ophthalmopathy. What was amplified from RNA transcripts were TCR beta CDR3 regions. A set of HTBI primers served as the primers for a first-round RT-PCR of the TCR CDR3. Via MiXCR, TCRdb re-called the multiplex PCR reads, giving one row per CDR3 protein. The sample lists roughly 840,000 distinct CDR3 sequences; around 39% were seen once. Sequencing used blood. The receptors were gathered from a man aged 18 to 30 with Graves' hyperthyroidism.

This clonotype was seen many times. The chain employs TRBV10-3 and TRBJ1-6; the D gene is possibly TRBD1 (5 bases). V lost 10 bases and J 5 bases, leaving 12 bases between the germline ends. Germline CDR1 and CDR2: ENHRY and SYGVKD. The CDR3 sequence is 13 residues long. The CDR3: CATRDRDNSPLHF. CDR3 sequence (DNA): TGTGCCACCCGGGACCGTGATAATTCACCCCTCCACTTT.

V and J are TRBV24-1 and TRBJ2-7; possible D gene TRBD1, 5 bases. Germline-derived CDR1 and CDR2 are KGHDR and SFDVKD. The length of the CDR3 is 16 residues. V gave up 0 bases and J gave up 7 bases, with 18 bases separating them. The CDR3 nucleotides read TGTGCCACCAGTGATTTGGGCGAGGCGGACACCGGGGAGCAGTACTTC. Amino acids: CATSDLGEADTGEQYF.

This sequence joins TRBV11-2 and TRBJ1-1, with a possible D match to TRBD1 (6 bases). The V end lost 5 bases, the J end lost 3 bases, and 16 bases lay between the germline ends. CDR1 and CDR2 (germline): SGHAT, FQNNGV. The length of the CDR3 is 15 residues. Here the CDR3 DNA reads TGTGCCAGCAGCCAGACGACAGGAGGCGACACTGAAGCTTTCTTT. Translating gives CASSQTTGGDTEAFF.

This clonotype was seen only a few times. The V call is TRBV6-5, the J call TRBJ1-1, with TRBD1 identical over 11 bases. The germline V gene encodes CDR1 MNHEY and CDR2 SVGAGI. J gave up 11 bases and V 2 bases, and 1 base lay outside the gene matches. The CDR3 consists of 12 residues. CDR3 sequence reads: CASSYGQGAAFF. CDR3 nucleotide sequence: TGTGCCAGCAGTTACGGACAGGGGGCGGCTTTCTTT.

About this clonotype: Just one base apart from a much larger clone, this may be a read error. The gene calls are TRBV7-8 and TRBJ1-5; D is possibly TRBD1 (5 bases). This CDR3 spans 14 amino acids. Germline loops: CDR1 SGHVS, CDR2 FQNEAQ. This CDR3 is CANSFYQGGQPQHF. The DNA of the CDR3 is TGTGCCAACAGCTTCTACCAGGGCGGTCAGCCCCAGCATTTT.

The chain carries TRBV6-5 and TRBJ2-7; the D gene could be TRBD1 or TRBD2 (6 bases each). The V gene lost 6 bases and the J gene lost 6 bases, with 15 bases spanning the gap. The CDR3 runs 13 residues. Looked up from germline, CDR1 is MNHEY and CDR2 is SVGAGI. CDR3 in DNA: TGTGCCAGCAGCTTAGTAGGGGGAGGCGAGCAGTACTTC. Its protein is CASSLVGGGEQYF.

This clonotype was detected a few times. V and J are TRBV9 and TRBJ1-5; a possible D gene is TRBD1 (6 bases). This CDR3 contains 16 residues. Germline CDR1 SGDLS, CDR2 YYNGEE. Trimming cost V 4 bases and J 3 bases, with 17 bases left between them. CDR3 sequence (DNA): TGTGCCAGCAGCCATGCGGGGGGGGGCTCCAATCAGCCCCAGCATTTT. It specifies CASSHAGGGSNQPQHF.

This rearrangement joins TRBV9 to TRBJ2-7; 8 bases are a match to TRBD2. Germline V lookup: CDR1 SGDLS, CDR2 YYNGEE. CDR3 size: 15 residues. With V trimmed by 4 bases and J by 7 bases, 13 bases remained unmatched. CDR3 sequence (DNA): TGTGCCAGCAGCCCCCCGGGCTCGGGGGGGCAAGAGCAGTACTTC. Translation gives CASSPPGSGGQEQYF.

This clonotype has at least ten counts. This rearrangement joins TRBV7-9 to TRBJ1-6; D might be TRBD1 (5 bases). CDR1 and CDR2 from the germline V gene are SEHNR and FQNEAQ (reference sequence). V was shortened by 5 bases and J by 7 bases, with 12 bases between the two germline ends. There are 14 residues in the CDR3. The CDR3, as DNA: TGTGCCAGCAGCCCTCCGTGGGGGAATTCACCCCTCCACTTT. It specifies CASSPPWGNSPLHF.

This clonotype was seen just once. This rearrangement joins TRBV12-3 or TRBV12-4 to TRBJ2-7; the D gene is possibly TRBD2 (6 bases). The V gene lost 3 bases and the J gene lost 9 bases, with 18 bases spanning the gap. The CDR3 loop spans 14 amino acids. CDR3 in amino acids: CASSLGREARGQYF. CDR3 nucleotides: TGTGCCAGCAGTTTGGGCAGGGAGGCGAGGGGGCAGTACTTC.